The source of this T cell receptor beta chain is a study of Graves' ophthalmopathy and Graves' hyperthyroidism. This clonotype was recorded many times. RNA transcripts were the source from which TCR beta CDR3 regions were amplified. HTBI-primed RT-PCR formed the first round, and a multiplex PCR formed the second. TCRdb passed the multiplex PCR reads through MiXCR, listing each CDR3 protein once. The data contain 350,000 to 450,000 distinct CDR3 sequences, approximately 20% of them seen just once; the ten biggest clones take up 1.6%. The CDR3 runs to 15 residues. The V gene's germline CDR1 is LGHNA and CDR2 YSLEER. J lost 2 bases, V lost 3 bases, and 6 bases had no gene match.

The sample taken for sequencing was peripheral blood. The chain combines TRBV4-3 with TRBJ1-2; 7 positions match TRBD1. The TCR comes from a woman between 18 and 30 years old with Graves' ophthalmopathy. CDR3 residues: CASSQGGQPNYGYTF. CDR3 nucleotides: TGCGCCAGCAGCCAGGGGGGACAGCCAAACTATGGCTACACCTTC.